This TCR beta chain was captured in a study of OX40 agonist ivuxolimab in advanced cancers. Looking at the study overall: Partial responses were seen in three patients, one with hepatocellular carcinoma and two with cutaneous melanoma.

Profiling relied on immunoSEQ multiplex PCR, and the TCRdb table lists in-frame clones only, not all of them. The sample consists of roughly 20,000 clones, roughly 70% of them appearing once. This CDR3 is built from 15 residues. Germline V gives CDR1 SNHLY, CDR2 FYNNEI. V lost 5 bases, J lost 0 bases, and 11 bases lay in between. Researchers took blood at baseline, on cycle 4 day 1, and on cycle 7 day 1. The chain recombines TRBV2 with TRBJ2-1; D gene unclear. The sequence derives from an adult with an advanced solid tumor such as melanoma, head and neck, liver or kidney cancer. Specimen: CD4+ or CD8+ T cells sorted from blood, collected in a trial of the OX40 agonist ivuxolimab. As DNA, the CDR3 is TGTGCCAGCAGTCAGCCCGGGTACTCCTACAATGAGCAGTTCTTC. The encoded protein is CASSQPGYSYNEQFF.